Each of the 27 T cell receptor beta chains below was sequenced from the same sample in a study of molecular identifiers for immune sequencing clone quantification (dated by TCRdb to the late 2010s). Library generation was performed with PCR. Sequencing used a NextSeq 500. TCRdb itself trimmed the public reads at Q25 with fastp, ran MiXCR and retained productive beta chains. Every entry covers one CDR3 protein and lists the most common genes and DNA from its rows. Counted in this sample were approximately 97,000 distinct CDR3 sequences; approximately 24% of them appeared once. 0.94% of the sample is taken by the ten largest. Material for sequencing was naive CD8+ T cells from blood, with Jurkat cell RNA spiked in. The cell subset or site label corresponds to: FACS-sorted CD8+CD4-CCR7+CD45RA+ naive T cells. All receptors come from a human donor in good health. Some libraries in this study had Jurkat cell RNA spiked in.

This clonotype appeared a single time. The chain has TRBV4-3 and TRBJ2-1; 7 bases line up with TRBD1. In germline, CDR1 is LGHNA, CDR2 YSLEER. The CDR3 is made up of 14 amino acids. Losses at the gene ends were 4 bases for V and 6 bases for J; bases not matched to a gene: 6. CDR3 region: CASSLGQDGNEQFF. Here the CDR3 DNA reads TGCGCCAGCAGCCTCGGACAGGATGGCAATGAGCAGTTCTTC.

There are many counts of this clonotype. The chain combines TRBV10-2 with TRBJ2-2, with D perhaps given as TRBD1 or TRBD2 (5 bases each). In germline, CDR1 is WSHSY, CDR2 SAAADI. V was trimmed by 6 bases and J by 1 base, leaving 18 bases between them. CDR3 length equals 17 residues. CDR3 amino acids: CASRDSFDTGNTGELFF. The CDR3 DNA follows: TGCGCCAGCAGGGACTCATTCGACACAGGGAACACCGGGGAGCTGTTTTTT.

This chain joins TRBV19 and TRBJ1-1, with a tentative D call TRBD1 (6 bases). Per germline, CDR1 LNHDA and CDR2 SQIVND (reference sequence). Between the trimmed V and J ends, which lost 3 bases and 5 bases, there was a span of 16 bases. The CDR3 is made up of 15 amino acids. CDR3 bases: TGTGCCAGTAGTATTATAGGACAGCTAGGGACTGAAGCTTTCTTT. Its translation: CASSIIGQLGTEAFF.

The chain recombines TRBV2 with TRBJ1-2; D not resolved. Trimming shortened V by 0 bases and J by 4 bases, and 12 bases separated the two germline ends. Per germline, CDR1 SNHLY and CDR2 FYNNEI. CDR3 length equals 15 residues. As DNA, the CDR3 is TGTGCCAGCAGTGAAGCGCGGTTAGGACGCTATGGCTACACCTTC. The encoded protein is CASSEARLGRYGYTF.

This clonotype was picked up one time. A much larger clone sits a single nucleotide away, making a read error possible. The CDR3 does not end in the conserved phenylalanine or tryptophan, so this is likely a read error. The chain joins TRBV30 to TRBJ2-7; 9 bases are shared with TRBD1. In germline, CDR1 is GTSNPN, CDR2 SVGIG (reference sequence). V lost 0 bases, J lost 7 bases, and 4 bases stayed unmatched. The CDR3 loop spans 13 amino acids. DNA of the CDR3: TGTGCCTGGAGTGTAGAGACAGGGGGAGAGCAGTACCTC. Translated: CAWSVETGGEQYL.

This clonotype was seen repeatedly, ten times or more. The gene calls are TRBV3-1 and TRBJ2-3; 13 bases map to TRBD2. This CDR3 is built from 16 residues. Looked up from germline, CDR1 is LGHDT and CDR2 is YNNKEL (reference sequence). Unmatched junction bases numbered 3, after V lost 4 bases and J lost 2 bases. CDR3 nucleotides: TGTGCCAGCAGCCCGGGACTAGCGGGGACCACAGATACGCAGTATTTT. It encodes CASSPGLAGTTDTQYF.

In this sample, this clonotype turned up a few times. The genes are TRBV5-5 and TRBJ2-7; D assignment may be TRBD1 or TRBD2 (5 bases each). Trimming removed 3 bases at V and 3 bases at J, with 13 bases between. Germline assignment: CDR1 SGHKS and CDR2 YYEKEE (reference sequence). The CDR3 runs to 14 residues. The CDR3 sequence is CASSWGSEFYEQYF. Written as DNA, the CDR3 is TGTGCCAGCAGCTGGGGGTCGGAGTTCTACGAGCAGTACTTC.

This clonotype was observed many times. CDR3 protein: CASSFGVGEQYF. The DNA for the CDR3 is TGTGCCAGCAGTTTCGGGGTAGGCGAGCAGTACTTC. The J gene is TRBJ2-7, the V gene TRBV27, with a possible D match to TRBD2 (5 bases). V shed 3 bases and J shed 6 bases, with 9 bases lying between them. CDR3 length: 12 amino acids. Germline values: CDR1 MNHEY, CDR2 SMNVEV (reference sequence).

This clonotype came up many times. One end of the junction is discordant with germline, which a read error may explain. CDR3 region: CSARADETSGYSYEQYF. The DNA of the CDR3 is TGCAGTGCAAGAGCAGACGAGACTAGCGGGTACTCCTACGAGCAGTACTTC. This sequence joins TRBV20-1 and TRBJ2-7, with 10 bases matching TRBD2. Germline CDR1 DFQATT, CDR2 SNEGSKA (reference sequence). The CDR3 is 17 residues long.

This clonotype appeared many times. V usage is TRBV12-3 or TRBV12-4 and J usage is TRBJ1-2, with 7 bases identical to TRBD1. Losses at the gene ends were 7 bases for V and 4 bases for J; bases not matched to a gene: 9. The CDR3 has 14 amino acids. The chain's CDR3 is CASKTLTGTYGYTF. The CDR3 DNA is TGTGCCAGCAAGACCCTGACAGGGACCTATGGCTACACCTTC.

This clonotype has more than one count but fewer than ten. This may come from a read error, since a much larger clone is one base off. This sequence joins TRBV7-9 and TRBJ2-7; 8 bases are shared with TRBD2. Germline values: CDR1 SEHNR, CDR2 FQNEAQ (reference sequence). Trimming cost V 6 bases and J 5 bases; bases outside gene matches: 6. CDR3 size: 13 residues. CDR3 protein: CASSEGGGNEQYF. For the CDR3, the DNA is TGTGCCAGCAGTGAAGGCGGGGGGAACGAGCAGTACTTC.

On this clonotype itself: The final CDR3 position lacks the conserved phenylalanine or tryptophan, pointing to a likely read error. V gene TRBV5-1 combines with J gene TRBJ1-1; 10 positions agree with TRBD1. Germline CDR1 is SGHRS and CDR2 is YFSETQ. This CDR3 contains 14 residues. Trimming cost V 4 bases and J 6 bases; bases outside gene matches: 6. CDR3 sequence reads: CASSLGQGMSEAFL. The CDR3, as DNA: TGCGCCAGCAGCCTGGGACAGGGGATGTCTGAAGCTTTCCTT.

This clonotype was counted a few times. A much larger clonotype is one base distant, so this may be a read error. The rearrangement joins TRBV20-1 to TRBJ2-3; D call uncertain. Germline CDR1 is DFQATT and CDR2 is SNEGSKA (reference sequence). The V and J ends lost 3 bases and 0 bases respectively, with 7 bases between them. The CDR3 runs 13 residues. This CDR3 is CSASGGSTDTQYF. The CDR3 DNA reads as TGCAGTGCTAGCGGTGGCAGCACAGATACGCAGTATTTT.

For this clonotype: A junction end diverges from the germline sequence, so it may reflect a read error. J is TRBJ2-5 and V is TRBV5-8; D possibly matches TRBD1 or TRBD2 (5 bases each). Germline V gene data show CDR1 as SGHTS and CDR2 as YDEGEE. CDR3 length equals 15 residues. The DNA of the CDR3 is TGTCCCAGCAGCTCAACCCGCACGGGACGAGAGACCCAGTACTTC. Encoded protein: CPSSSTRTGRETQYF.

This clonotype appeared many times. V usage is TRBV4-1 and J usage is TRBJ2-3; 9 nucleotides match TRBD2. Trimming cost V 0 bases and J 3 bases; bases outside gene matches: 4. This CDR3 is 16 amino acids long. Germline-derived CDR1 and CDR2 are MGHRA and YSYEKL. CDR3 sequence (DNA): TGCGCCAGCAGCCAAGAGTGGCGGGAGGGGACAGATACGCAGTATTTT. Protein product: CASSQEWREGTDTQYF.

This clonotype appeared many times. The chain uses TRBV7-9 and TRBJ2-2; weak D call: TRBD1 (6 bases). This CDR3 is 14 amino acids long. Trimming cost V 9 bases and J 5 bases, with 16 bases left between them. CDR1 is SEHNR and CDR2 is FQNEAQ in the germline V gene (reference sequence). The CDR3 DNA reads TGTGCCAGAACAGGGCCCCCTCCGACCGGGGAGCTGTTTTTT. The encoded protein is CARTGPPPTGELFF.

The table lists this clonotype with a few counts. V is TRBV24-1 and J is TRBJ2-1; D may be TRBD1 (6 bases). Germline CDR1 reads KGHDR; CDR2 reads SFDVKD. The length of the CDR3 is 14 residues. Trimming took off 2 bases at V and 6 bases at J, with 10 bases between the two ends. CDR3 residues: CATSDYLGGNEQFF. CDR3 DNA sequence: TGTGCCACCAGTGATTATTTAGGGGGCAATGAGCAGTTCTTC.

The chain uses TRBV6-2 or TRBV6-3 and TRBJ2-7; no clear D gene. The CDR3 covers 11 residues. The V gene lost 8 bases and the J gene lost 2 bases, with 7 bases spanning the gap. Germline-derived CDR1 and CDR2 are MNHEY and SVGEGT. Written as DNA, the CDR3 is TGTGCCAGCGGTGTGGCCTACGAGCAGTACTTC. Amino acid sequence: CASGVAYEQYF.

The V and J genes are TRBV11-2 and TRBJ1-2; D unclear. Trimming removed 1 base from V and 0 bases from J, with 6 bases in between. The germline V gene has CDR1 SGHAT and CDR2 FQNNGV. There are 14 residues in the CDR3. CDR3 bases: TGTGCCAGCAGCTTAGGTGGGGCTAACTATGGCTACACCTTC. It specifies CASSLGGANYGYTF.

Comment on this clonotype: An end of the junction differs from the germline gene, which may be a read error. The V call is TRBV11-2, the J call TRBJ2-7; maybe TRBD1 (5 bases). The CDR3 extends over 14 amino acids. Germline V lookup: CDR1 SGHAT, CDR2 FQNNGV. CDR3 in DNA: TGTACCAGCAGCTTAGAAGGGGCCTCCTACGAGCAGTGCTTC. Translating gives CTSSLEGASYEQCF.

The rearrangement uses TRBV19 and TRBJ2-6; D remains ambiguous. There are 15 residues in the CDR3. In germline, CDR1 is LNHDA, CDR2 SQIVND (reference sequence). V shed 1 base and J shed 4 bases, with 8 bases lying between them. CDR3 region: CASSIGAGGANVLTF. The DNA for the CDR3 is TGTGCCAGTAGTATAGGAGCCGGAGGGGCCAACGTCCTGACTTTC.

This clonotype was observed a handful of times. The chain employs TRBV5-4 and TRBJ2-2, with 11 bases lining up with TRBD1. Trimming at V came to 4 bases and at J to 3 bases, leaving 11 bases not matched to a gene. Germline V gives CDR1 SGHNT, CDR2 YYREEE (reference sequence). The length of the CDR3 is 18 residues. The CDR3 loop is CASSLRTGGPSDTGELFF. CDR3 nucleotides: TGTGCCAGCAGCCTCCGGACAGGGGGCCCCTCGGACACCGGGGAGCTGTTTTTT.

The chain uses TRBV20-1 and TRBJ1-1; 7 bases are shared with TRBD1. CDR1 DFQATT and CDR2 SNEGSKA come from the germline V gene (reference sequence). CDR3 length equals 17 residues. The V and J ends lost 1 base and 5 bases, in that order; junction bases with no gene match: 16. CDR3 DNA sequence: TGCAGTGCTAGAGGTCTACAGGGGACCACCTTACAGACTGAAGCTTTCTTT. This sequence encodes CSARGLQGTTLQTEAFF.

This clonotype has a count of ten or more. The chain links TRBV30 to TRBJ2-2; D is undetermined. The ends were cut back, 4 bases at V and 5 bases at J, with 8 bases in the middle. The CDR3 extends over 12 amino acids. CDR1 is GTSNPN and CDR2 is SVGIG in the germline V gene (reference sequence). For the CDR3, the DNA is TGTGCCTGGACTGTGGAGACCGGGGAGCTGTTTTTT. This encodes CAWTVETGELFF.

This clonotype occurred many times. The rearrangement links TRBV4-3 to TRBJ1-6; D possibly corresponds to TRBD1 (6 bases). Germline V gene sequence: CDR1 LGHNA, CDR2 YSLEER. This CDR3 has 16 amino acids. V lost 4 bases and J lost 3, with 13 bases in between. The CDR3 protein is CASSPKGENYNSPLHF. CDR3 sequence (DNA): TGCGCCAGCAGCCCGAAGGGGGAAAACTATAATTCACCCCTCCACTTT.

This clonotype showed up many times. The rearrangement uses TRBV6-2 or TRBV6-3 and TRBJ2-7; D gene unclear. CDR1 and CDR2 from the germline V gene are MNHEY and SVGEGT. Trimming left V 1 base short and J 3 bases short, with 4 bases between. The CDR3 is 12 residues long. The CDR3, as DNA: TGTGCCAGCAGTTACTGGGGCTACGAGCAGTACTTC. Translated: CASSYWGYEQYF.

Comment on this clonotype: This is likely a read error, given that the CDR3 carries no conserved phenylalanine or tryptophan at its end. This chain connects TRBV5-1 to TRBJ2-7; 12 bases fit TRBD2. The CDR3 spans 18 residues. Per germline, CDR1 SGHRS and CDR2 YFSETQ. V was clipped by 4 bases and J by 0 bases; unmatched bases: 11. The CDR3 DNA sequence: TGCGCCAGCAGCGAATGGACTAGCGGGGAGAGTCACTCCTACGAGCAGTACCTC. Translating it yields CASSEWTSGESHSYEQYL.